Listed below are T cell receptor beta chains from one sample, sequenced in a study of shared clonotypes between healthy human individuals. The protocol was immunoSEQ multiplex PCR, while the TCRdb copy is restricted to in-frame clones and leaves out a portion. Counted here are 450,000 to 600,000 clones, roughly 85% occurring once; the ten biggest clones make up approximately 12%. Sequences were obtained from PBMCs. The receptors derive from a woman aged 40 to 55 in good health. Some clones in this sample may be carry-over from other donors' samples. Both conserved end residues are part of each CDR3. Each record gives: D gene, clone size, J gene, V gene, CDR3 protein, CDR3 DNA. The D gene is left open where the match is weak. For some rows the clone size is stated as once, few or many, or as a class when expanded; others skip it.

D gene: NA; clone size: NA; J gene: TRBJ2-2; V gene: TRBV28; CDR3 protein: CASSLSVGELFF; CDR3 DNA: TGTGCCAGCAGTTTGAGTGTCGGGGAGCTGTTTTTT
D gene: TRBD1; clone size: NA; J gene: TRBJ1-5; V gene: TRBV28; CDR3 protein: CASSFRQGGYQPQHF; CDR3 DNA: TGTGCCAGCAGTTTCCGACAGGGAGGTTATCAGCCCCAGCATTTT
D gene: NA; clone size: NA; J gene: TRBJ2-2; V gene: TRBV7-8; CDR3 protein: CASSLTRREGELFF; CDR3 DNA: TGTGCCAGCAGCTTAACGAGAAGAGAGGGGGAGCTGTTTTTT
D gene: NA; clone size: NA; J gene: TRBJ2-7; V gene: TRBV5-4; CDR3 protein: CASSPSGPAGRYEQYF; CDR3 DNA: TGTGCCAGCAGCCCATCGGGGCCGGCGGGTCGTTACGAGCAGTACTTC
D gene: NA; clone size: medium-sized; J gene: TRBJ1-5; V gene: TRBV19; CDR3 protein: CASSMGDNYQPQHF; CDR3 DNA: TGTGCCAGTAGTATGGGGGACAACTATCAGCCCCAGCATTTT
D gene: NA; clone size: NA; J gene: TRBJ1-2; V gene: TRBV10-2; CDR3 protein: CASSPTGFNYGYTF; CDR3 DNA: TGCGCCAGCAGTCCTACAGGGTTCAACTATGGCTACACCTTC
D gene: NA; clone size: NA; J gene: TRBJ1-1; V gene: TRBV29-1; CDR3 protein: CSVASGVSNAEAFF; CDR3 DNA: TGCAGCGTTGCATCCGGGGTGTCGAACGCTGAAGCTTTCTTT
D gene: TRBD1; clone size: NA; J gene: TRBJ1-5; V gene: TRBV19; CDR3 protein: CASSSFGTGAQPQHF; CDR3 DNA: TGTGCCAGTAGTTCCTTCGGGACAGGGGCTCAGCCCCAGCATTTT
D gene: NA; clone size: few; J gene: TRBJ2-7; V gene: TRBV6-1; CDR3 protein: CASSEYNSYEQYF; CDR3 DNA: TGTGCCAGCAGTGAATACAACTCCTACGAGCAGTACTTC
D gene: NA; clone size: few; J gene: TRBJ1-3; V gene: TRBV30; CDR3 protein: CAWEQGSGNTIYF; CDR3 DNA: TGTGCCTGGGAACAGGGCTCTGGAAACACCATATATTTT
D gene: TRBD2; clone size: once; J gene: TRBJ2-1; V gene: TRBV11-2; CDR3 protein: CASSLVVAGGYNEQFF; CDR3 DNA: TGTGCCAGCAGCTTAGTAGTTGCGGGAGGGTACAATGAGCAGTTCTTC
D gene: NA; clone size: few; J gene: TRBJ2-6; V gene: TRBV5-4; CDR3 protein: CASRTNRIRSGANVLTF; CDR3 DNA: TGTGCCAGCAGAACGAATCGAATCCGCTCTGGGGCCAACGTCCTGACTTTC
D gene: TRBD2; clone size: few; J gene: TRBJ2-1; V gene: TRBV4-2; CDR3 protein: CASSQELAGANEQFF; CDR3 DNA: TGTGCCAGCAGCCAGGAACTAGCGGGAGCAAATGAGCAGTTCTTC
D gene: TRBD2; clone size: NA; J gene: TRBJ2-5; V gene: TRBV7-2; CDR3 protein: CASRLAGQETQYF; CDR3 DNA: TGTGCCAGCAGGTTAGCGGGGCAAGAGACCCAGTACTTC
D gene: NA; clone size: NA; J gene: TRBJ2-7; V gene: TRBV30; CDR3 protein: CAWSDPQGLDAHEQYF; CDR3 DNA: TGTGCCTGGAGTGACCCGCAGGGCCTGGACGCCCACGAGCAGTACTTC
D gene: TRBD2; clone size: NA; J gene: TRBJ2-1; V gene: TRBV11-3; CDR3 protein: CASSPTSGPSYNEQFF; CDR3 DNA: TGTGCCAGCAGCCCCACTAGCGGCCCCTCCTACAATGAGCAGTTCTTC
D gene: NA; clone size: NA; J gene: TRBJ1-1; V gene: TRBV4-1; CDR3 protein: CASSDGTMNTEAFF; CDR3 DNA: TGCGCCAGCTCCGACGGCACTATGAACACTGAAGCTTTCTTT
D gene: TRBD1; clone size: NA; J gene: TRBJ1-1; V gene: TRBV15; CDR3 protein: CATSRVQGTTEAFF; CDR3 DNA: TGTGCCACCAGCAGAGTACAGGGGACGACTGAAGCTTTCTTT
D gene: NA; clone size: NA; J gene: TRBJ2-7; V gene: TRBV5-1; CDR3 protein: CASSLFTSPREQYF; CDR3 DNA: TGCGCCAGCAGCTTGTTCACTAGCCCACGCGAGCAGTACTTC
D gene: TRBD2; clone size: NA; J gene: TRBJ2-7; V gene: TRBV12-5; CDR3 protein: CARGAGGYEQYF; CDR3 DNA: TGTGCTAGGGGAGCGGGAGGGTACGAGCAGTACTTC
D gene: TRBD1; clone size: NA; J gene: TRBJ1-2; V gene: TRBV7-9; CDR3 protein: CASSLGWDREGYGYTF; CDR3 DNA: TGTGCCAGCAGCTTAGGATGGGACAGGGAGGGGTATGGCTACACCTTC
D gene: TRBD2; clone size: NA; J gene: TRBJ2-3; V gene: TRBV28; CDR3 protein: CASSFRGLAGSPTDTQYF; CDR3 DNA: TGTGCCAGCAGTTTTCGGGGACTAGCGGGTTCACCCACAGATACGCAGTATTTT
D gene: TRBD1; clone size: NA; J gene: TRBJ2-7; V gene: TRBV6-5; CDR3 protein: CATSRDSFYEQYF; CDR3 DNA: TGTGCCACCTCGAGGGACAGCTTCTACGAGCAGTACTTC
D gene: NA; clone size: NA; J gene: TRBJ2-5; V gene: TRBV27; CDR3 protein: CASSLLGTFRDLQETQYF; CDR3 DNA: TGTGCCAGCAGTTTATTGGGGACTTTTAGGGACCTACAAGAGACCCAGTACTTC
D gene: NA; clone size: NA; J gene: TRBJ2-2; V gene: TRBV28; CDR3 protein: CASSTYRGELFF; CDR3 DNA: TGTGCCAGCAGCACCTACAGGGGGGAGCTGTTTTTT
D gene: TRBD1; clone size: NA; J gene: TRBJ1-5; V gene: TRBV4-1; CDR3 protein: CASSQGQGAHQPQHF; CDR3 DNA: TGCGCCAGCAGCCAAGGACAGGGGGCCCATCAGCCCCAGCATTTT